Below, 13 T cell receptor beta chains from the same sample are listed, as sequenced in a study of cytomegalovirus exposure and HLA in healthy donors (dated by TCRdb to the late 2010s). Library preparation used the immunoSEQ multiplex PCR assay. The multiplex PCR relied on a mix of 60 forward primers for TCR Vbeta segments and 13 reverse primers for TCR Jbeta segments. Sourced from immuneACCESS, this table was stored by TCRdb with only in-frame sequences that have V and J called. A share of the clones is absent; for the studies checked, an unresolved V gene accounts for under half, and the remainder has no known explanation. This sample holds 95,000 to 150,000 clones; over 65% were observed only once. Of the sample, roughly 3.1% is held by the ten largest clones. The specimen was PBMCs. These TCRs come from a woman younger than 45 in good health and CMV-seropositive.

The chain uses TRBV27 and TRBJ1-3; 9 bases fit TRBD1. CDR1 is MNHEY, CDR2 SMNVEV, per germline (reference sequence). Germline trimming cut 5 bases from V and 4 bases from J; bases unmatched to any gene: 9. The CDR3 contains 16 residues. CDR3 protein: CASSPGTGNAGNTIYF. The CDR3 DNA reads as TGTGCCAGCAGTCCCGGGACAGGGAATGCCGGAAACACCATATATTTT.

The chain has TRBV7-8 and TRBJ1-5, with 10 nucleotides matching TRBD1. This CDR3 comprises 17 residues. V was clipped by 2 bases and J by 4 bases; unmatched bases: 8. Germline CDR1 is SGHVS and CDR2 is FQNEAQ. For the CDR3, the DNA is TGTGCCAGCAGCTTACTGGGACAGGGGTCATGGAATCAGCCCCAGCATTTT. Amino acids: CASSLLGQGSWNQPQHF.

The V and J genes are TRBV5-1 and TRBJ1-5; D possibly corresponds to TRBD1 (6 bases). This CDR3 spans 13 amino acids. From germline, CDR1 is SGHRS and CDR2 YFSETQ. Deletions cut 4 bases from V and 7 bases from J, with 12 bases between. For the CDR3, the DNA is TGCGCCAGCAGCCCCACAGGGAACCAGCCCCAGCATTTT. This gives the protein CASSPTGNQPQHF.

The genes are TRBV4-2 and TRBJ2-7, with 9 bases lining up with TRBD2. V was pared by 4 bases and J by 6 bases, with 19 bases of the junction left unmatched. Looked up from germline, CDR1 is LGHNA and CDR2 is YNFKEQ. The CDR3 has 18 amino acids. CDR3 sequence (DNA): TGTGCCAGCAGCCTCACTCCCCGGGGACTAGCTTTTTTCTCCGAGCAGTACTTC. Translated, it gives CASSLTPRGLAFFSEQYF.

The chain recombines TRBV18 with TRBJ2-3; TRBD2 matches 9 bases. Germline-derived CDR1 and CDR2 are KGHSH and LQKENI. V dropped 3 bases and J dropped 3; count of bases not matched to a gene: 7. The CDR3 has 16 amino acids. The CDR3 DNA reads TGTGCCAGCTCACCGAGTGGGCTAGCGGGGACAGATACGCAGTATTTT. It specifies CASSPSGLAGTDTQYF.

The rearrangement joins TRBV6-5 to TRBJ2-7, with 8 bases identical to TRBD1. CDR1 and CDR2 (germline): MNHEY, SVGAGI. The CDR3 length is 13 residues. V trimming: 5 bases; J trimming: 10 bases; junction bases outside the gene matches: 10. CDR3 nucleotide sequence: TGTGCCAGCAGTGGAGGACAGGGACGAATCCAGTACTTC. This translates into CASSGGQGRIQYF.

The chain recombines TRBV12-5 with TRBJ1-2; 10 bases match TRBD1. The CDR3 runs to 15 residues. The V gene's germline CDR1 is LGHNT and CDR2 FRNRAP. J gave up 7 bases and V 4 bases, and 9 bases lay outside the gene matches. The CDR3 DNA is TGTGCTAGTGGTTCCTCACCTGGACAGGGGGGTGGCTACACCTTC. Amino acid sequence: CASGSSPGQGGGYTF.

The chain joins TRBV10-3 to TRBJ1-2; D is unresolved. With 11 bases removed from V and 4 bases from J, the gap between germline ends came to 8 bases. This CDR3 is built from 10 residues. CDR1 is ENHRY, CDR2 SYGVKD, per germline. DNA of the CDR3: TGTGCCCCGATTAGCTATGGCTACACCTTC. This codes for CAPISYGYTF.

The DNA for the CDR3 is TGTGCCAGCCGATCGTTGGGGGGGGGCAATCAGCCCCAGCATTTT. Translating it yields CASRSLGGGNQPQHF. The chain joins TRBV27 to TRBJ1-5, with D perhaps TRBD1 (5 bases). The CDR3 sequence is 15 residues long. Between the trimmed V and J ends, which lost 8 bases and 2 bases, there was a span of 16 bases. The germline gives CDR1 MNHEY, CDR2 SMNVEV (reference sequence).

The chain employs TRBV15 and TRBJ2-1; 9 nucleotides align to TRBD1. The junction had 2 bases not matched to a gene; V was cut back by 3 bases and J by 2 bases. Germline assignment: CDR1 LNHNV and CDR2 YYDKDF (reference sequence). The length of the CDR3 is 15 residues. The CDR3 region has the DNA TGTGCCACCAGCAGGGGACAGGGTCCCTACAATGAGCAGTTCTTC. It codes for CATSRGQGPYNEQFF.

This rearrangement joins TRBV7-9 to TRBJ1-2; maybe TRBD1 (5 bases). Germline V gene sequence: CDR1 SEHNR, CDR2 FQNEAQ (reference sequence). V gave up 5 bases and J gave up 4 bases, with 20 bases separating them. The length of the CDR3 is 16 residues. CDR3 DNA: TGTGCCAGCAGCCCGGGGGGTCAGGGCTCCCTCTATGGCTACACCTTC. Its translation: CASSPGGQGSLYGYTF.

The V and J genes are TRBV7-2 and TRBJ1-3; D is undetermined. Germline loops: CDR1 SGHTA, CDR2 FQGNSA. The CDR3 runs to 13 residues. V dropped 4 bases and J dropped 4 bases, with 8 bases sitting between them. CDR3 residues: CASSSGFGNTIYF. The CDR3 DNA reads TGTGCCAGCAGCTCAGGCTTCGGAAACACCATATATTTT.

The chain is built from TRBV28 and TRBJ2-3; 9 nucleotides agree with TRBD1. Germline V gives CDR1 MDHEN, CDR2 SYDVKM. V shed 1 base, J shed 7 bases, and the junction held 6 bases outside the gene matches. CDR3 length: 15 amino acids. The CDR3 loop reads CASSLSGQGDNTQYF. Here the CDR3 DNA reads TGTGCCAGCAGTTTATCGGGACAGGGAGATAATACGCAGTATTTT. The full variable domain, completed using reference TRBV28 and TRBJ2-3, is DVKVTQSSRYLVKRTGEKVFLECVQDMDHENMFWYRQDPGLGLRLIYFSYDVKMKEKGDIPEGYSVSREKKERFSLILESASTNQTSMYLCASSLSGQGDNTQYFGPGTRLTVL.